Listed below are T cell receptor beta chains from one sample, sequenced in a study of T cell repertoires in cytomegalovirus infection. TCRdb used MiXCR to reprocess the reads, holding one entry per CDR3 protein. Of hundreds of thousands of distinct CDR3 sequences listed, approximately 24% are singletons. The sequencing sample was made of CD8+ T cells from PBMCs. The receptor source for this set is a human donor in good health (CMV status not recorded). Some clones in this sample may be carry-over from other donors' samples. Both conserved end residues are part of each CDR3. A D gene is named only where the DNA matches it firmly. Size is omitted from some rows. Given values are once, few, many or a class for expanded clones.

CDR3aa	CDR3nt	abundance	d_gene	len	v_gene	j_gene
CASKRGQETQNF	TGTGCCAGCAAGCGAGGACAAGAGACCCAGAACTTC	.	.	12	TRBV27	TRBJ2-5
CASSRGYGYTF	TGTGCCAGCAGTCGCGGCTATGGCTACACCTTC	many	.	11	TRBV25-1	TRBJ1-2
CAMSESVAGGQETQYF	TGTGCCATGAGTGAGTCGGTAGCGGGGGGCCAAGAGACCCAGTACTTC	.	TRBD2	16	TRBV10-3	TRBJ2-5
CASSLLAGASNQPQHF	TGTGCCAGCAGCTTACTTGCCGGAGCTAGCAATCAGCCCCAGCATTTT	many	.	16	TRBV7-8	TRBJ1-5
CASTQNTEAFF	TGTGCCAGCACCCAGAACACTGAAGCTTTCTTT	.	.	11	TRBV25-1	TRBJ1-1
CASCQPGLACEQFF	TGTGCCAGCTGCCAACCGGGACTAGCCTGTGAGCAGTTCTTC	.	TRBD2	14	TRBV7-9	TRBJ2-1
CASGQGTGELFF	TGTGCCAGCGGCCAGGGGACCGGGGAGCTGTTTTTT	.	.	12	TRBV12-3/TRBV12-4	TRBJ2-2
CASGIGEHYEQYF	TGCGCCAGCGGGATAGGGGAACACTACGAGCAGTACTTC	.	.	13	TRBV5-1	TRBJ2-7
CASSSTSGEARNSPLHF	TGTGCCAGCAGCTCAACGTCCGGGGAGGCGCGTAATTCACCCCTCCACTTT	.	.	17	TRBV7-9	TRBJ1-6
CANSEGSGEYQETQYF	TGTGCCAACAGTGAGGGTAGCGGGGAGTACCAAGAGACCCAGTACTTC	.	TRBD2	16	TRBV2	TRBJ2-5
CASSRENQETQYF	TGTGCCAGCAGCCGGGAAAACCAAGAGACCCAGTACTTC	many	.	13	TRBV28	TRBJ2-5
CAISEFDTRQGSVPDTQYF	TGTGCCATCAGTGAGTTCGACACACGGCAGGGTTCCGTCCCAGATACGCAGTATTTT	few	.	19	TRBV10-3	TRBJ2-3
CAIGSGGNSHEQYF	TGTGCCATCGGAAGCGGGGGAAATTCCCACGAGCAGTACTTC	few	TRBD2	14	TRBV2	TRBJ2-7
CASSYDQPYRGSTDTQYF	TGTGCCAGCAGTTACGACCAACCCTACAGGGGAAGCACAGATACGCAGTATTTT	.	TRBD1	18	TRBV6-6	TRBJ2-3
CSARDFSGGAGYGYTF	TGCAGTGCTAGAGATTTCTCAGGGGGCGCTGGGTATGGCTACACCTTC	.	TRBD1	16	TRBV20-1	TRBJ1-2
CASSARWHKGTEAFF	TGTGCCAGCAGTGCCCGTTGGCATAAGGGCACTGAAGCTTTCTTT	.	.	15	TRBV25-1	TRBJ1-1
CASSPRGGHEQFF	TGTGCCAGCAGCCCCAGGGGGGGCCATGAGCAGTTCTTC	many	.	13	TRBV11-3	TRBJ2-1
CASSQDMATEAFF	TGTGCCAGCAGCCAAGACATGGCCACTGAAGCTTTCTTT	few	.	13	TRBV3-1	TRBJ1-1
CASSSSEPSYNEQFF	TGTGCCAGCTCTTCTAGCGAGCCCTCCTACAATGAGCAGTTCTTC	many	.	15	TRBV7-6	TRBJ2-1
CASSPRDSLNSPLHF	TGTGCCAGCAGTCCTCGGGACAGCCTCAATTCACCCCTCCACTTT	.	TRBD1	15	TRBV28	TRBJ1-6
CASSLGQPNEQFF	TGTGCCAGCAGCTTAGGTCAGCCCAATGAGCAGTTCTTC	many	.	13	TRBV7-9	TRBJ2-1
CASSFKWGEAFF	TGTGCCAGCAGCTTCAAGTGGGGTGAAGCTTTCTTT	.	.	12	TRBV7-9	TRBJ1-1
CASSSTGDSDTQYF	TGTGCCAGCAGCTCGACAGGCGATTCAGATACGCAGTATTTT	.	.	14	TRBV7-9	TRBJ2-3
CASRPRGGRSYNEQFF	TGTGCCAGCAGACCACGCGGGGGGCGGTCCTACAATGAGCAGTTCTTC	many	TRBD2	16	TRBV7-8	TRBJ2-1
CASSPPDRRNTEAFF	TGTGCCAGCAGCCCCCCGGACAGGAGGAACACTGAAGCTTTCTTT	many	TRBD1	15	TRBV7-9	TRBJ1-1
CASSSGEGDTEAFF	TGCGCCAGCAGCTCGGGGGAGGGGGACACTGAAGCTTTCTTT	.	.	14	TRBV5-1	TRBJ1-1
CASSEGQGSSYEQYF	TGTGCCAGCAGCGAGGGACAGGGTAGCTCCTACGAGCAGTACTTC	.	TRBD1	15	TRBV9	TRBJ2-7
CTSSYSPGYEQYF	TGTACCAGCAGTTACTCCCCCGGTTACGAGCAGTACTTC	.	.	13	TRBV6-8	TRBJ2-7
CSARDNRLAGVYEQFF	TGCAGTGCTAGAGATAATAGACTAGCGGGGGTCTATGAGCAGTTCTTC	.	TRBD2	16	TRBV20-1	TRBJ2-1
CASSQHTDYNEQFF	TGTGCCAGCAGCCAGCATACTGACTACAATGAGCAGTTCTTC	few	.	14	TRBV3-1	TRBJ2-1
CSVTEAPLYGYTF	TGCAGTGTTACAGAGGCACCCCTATATGGCTACACCTTC	few	.	13	TRBV20-1	TRBJ1-2
CASSPPGTSGVGTQYF	TGTGCCAGCAGCCCTCCCGGGACTAGCGGGGTGGGGACCCAGTACTTC	few	TRBD2	16	TRBV7-6	TRBJ2-5
CASRRGDTGELFF	TGTGCCAGCAGGAGGGGGGACACCGGGGAGCTGTTTTTT	.	.	13	TRBV6-6	TRBJ2-2
CASSFGTGGQETQYF	TGTGCCAGCAGCTTTGGGACAGGGGGGCAAGAGACCCAGTACTTT	.	TRBD1	15	TRBV7-9	TRBJ2-5
CASSFLGPGTEAFF	TGTGCCAGCAGCTTTCTGGGTCCGGGGACTGAAGCTTTCTTT	many	.	14	TRBV7-2	TRBJ1-1
CASSLRASGTLNTQYF	TGTGCCAGCAGCCTCCGGGCTAGCGGTACACTGAATACGCAGTATTTT	.	TRBD2	16	TRBV9	TRBJ2-3
CASSSSDRLGGSEAFF	TGTGCCAGCAGCTCCTCGGACAGGCTTGGCGGGTCTGAAGCTTTCTTT	few	TRBD1	16	TRBV5-6	TRBJ1-1
CASTFGRYNEQFF	TGTGCCAGCACCTTCGGCAGGTACAATGAGCAGTTCTTC	many	.	13	TRBV12-3/TRBV12-4	TRBJ2-1
CASKPGQGNNSPLHF	TGCGCCAGCAAACCCGGACAGGGGAATAATTCACCCCTCCACTTT	few	TRBD1	15	TRBV5-1	TRBJ1-6
CASREGLAKNIQYF	TGTGCCTCCCGGGAGGGGTTAGCCAAAAACATTCAGTACTTC	many	TRBD2	14	TRBV7-6	TRBJ2-4